This T cell receptor beta chain derives from a study of cytomegalovirus exposure and HLA in healthy donors. Per the germline V gene, CDR1 is SGHAT and CDR2 is FQDESV (reference sequence). This CDR3 is 15 amino acids long. Between the trimmed V and J ends, which lost 5 bases and 8 bases, there was a span of 21 bases. Overall study results and limits: Several V segments, TRBV6-2 and TRBV6-3 among them, could not be told apart and were dropped.

This clone was seen a few times. Its antigen is not known. The PCR employed 60 Vbeta primers together with 13 Jbeta primers. Generated by immunoSEQ multiplex PCR, the TCRdb table keeps only in-frame clones and is missing some. The sample records under 200,000 clones, more than 60% being singletons. This sequence was found in a woman in her 40s in good health and CMV-seropositive. Sample: PBMCs. V is TRBV11-1 and J is TRBJ1-2, with no clear D. The CDR3 DNA sequence: TGTGCCAGCAGCAGTACTATGATTCCCCCTGCCGGCTACACCTTC. As protein: CASSSTMIPPAGYTF.